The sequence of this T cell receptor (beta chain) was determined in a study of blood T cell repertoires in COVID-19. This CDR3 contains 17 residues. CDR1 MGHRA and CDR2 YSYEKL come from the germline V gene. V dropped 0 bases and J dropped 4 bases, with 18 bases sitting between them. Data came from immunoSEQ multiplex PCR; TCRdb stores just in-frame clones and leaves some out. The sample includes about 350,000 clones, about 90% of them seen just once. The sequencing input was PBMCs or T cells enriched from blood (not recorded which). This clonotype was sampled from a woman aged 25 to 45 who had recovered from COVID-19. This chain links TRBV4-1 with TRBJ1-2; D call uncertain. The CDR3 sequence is CASSQDSLRAQTYGYTF. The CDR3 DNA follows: TGCGCCAGCAGCCAAGATTCTCTGAGGGCCCAGACCTATGGCTACACCTTC.